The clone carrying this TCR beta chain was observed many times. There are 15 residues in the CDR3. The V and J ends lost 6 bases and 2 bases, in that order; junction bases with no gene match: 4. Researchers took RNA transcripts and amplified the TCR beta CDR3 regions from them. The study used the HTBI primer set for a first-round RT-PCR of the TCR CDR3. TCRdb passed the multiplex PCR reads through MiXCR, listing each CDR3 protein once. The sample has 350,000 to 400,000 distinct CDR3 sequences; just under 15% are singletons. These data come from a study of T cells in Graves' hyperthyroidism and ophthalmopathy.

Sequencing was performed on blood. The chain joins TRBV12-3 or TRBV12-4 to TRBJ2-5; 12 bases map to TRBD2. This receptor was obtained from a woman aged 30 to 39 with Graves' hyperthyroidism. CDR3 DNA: TGTGCCAGCAGGAGGACTAGCGGGGCGCAAGAGACCCAGTACTTC. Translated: CASRRTSGAQETQYF.